This T cell receptor (beta chain) was sequenced during a study of cytomegalovirus exposure and HLA in healthy donors (dated by TCRdb to 2016 to 2017). About the investigation overall: In an earlier analysis of 587 of the donors, about 270 Gb of sequence data and 95 million to 130 million unique TCR beta sequences from about 179 million T cells were reported. An early release covering roughly 600 HLA-typed donors comprised about 310 gigabases of sequencing data and about 90 million unique TCR sequences. Every discovery cohort repertoire had been produced on one sequencing platform. Across 300 to 400 genotyped donors of the cohort, an average of approximately 200,000 unique TCR beta nucleotide sequences per donor were sequenced, and 15% to 20% of those sequences were non-productive. In the later analysis, no new phenotypic data were used to find candidate immune exposures; instead, reliance was placed on TCR beta sequences and their occurrence across donors. The aim of the study was to test whether cataloging public T cell receptors could identify signatures of past pathogen exposure. To decide whether each TCR beta V gene segment behaved as functional or pseudogenic, an earlier analysis of some 600 of the donors relied on high-throughput TCR beta sequencing. HLA typing covered class I and class II loci at four-digit resolution. The number of donors typed differed by locus, with about 629-640 for A, B, C, DRB1 and DQB1, 522 for DQA1, over 600 for DPA1, and over 400 for DPB1. About five DR-DQ haplotypes were handled as single units for association and clustering because linkage in the cohort was strong. Donor age, sex, ethnicity and CMV serostatus were compiled together with the repertoire data. A later analysis re-analyzed previously published TCR beta repertoires from 666 donors and added high-resolution HLA genotyping to study TCR occurrence patterns. The T cell repertoires of 666 subjects were profiled by immunosequencing and related to cytomegalovirus serostatus. A later genetic analysis used genome-wide SNP genotypes for about 65% of the roughly 670 donors, treating that subset as a discovery cohort. Of the roughly 420 genotyped donors, less than 90% were placed in the genetic ancestry cluster associated with self-reported Caucasian donors. To predict cytomegalovirus infection status, the study combined high-throughput TCR immunosequencing, statistical association of individual TCRs with disease status, and machine learning. Besides the first cohort of 666 subjects, a separate validation cohort made up of 120 different subjects was used.

As for this clone: What this receptor recognizes is not known. No clone much larger than this one lies a single base away; base qualities are absent.

Receptors were amplified or captured by the immunoSEQ multiplex PCR assay. For the multiplex PCR, a mixture combining 60 forward primers for TCR Vbeta segments and 13 reverse primers for TCR Jbeta segments was used. A multiplex PCR assay on genomic DNA amplified the CDR3 region of rearranged TCR beta genes. On the Illumina HiSeq System, the amplified TCR beta libraries were sequenced as 87-base-pair reads. Processing in the source paper ran as follows. Across the 600 to 700 repertoires, a later analysis counted roughly 84 million unique TCR beta chains, about 10 million of which were shared by at least two donors. A nearest-neighbor algorithm error-corrected the raw reads and collapsed the reads into unique sequences, merging closely related sequences to remove PCR and sequencing errors. V, D and J gene segments were assigned by aligning CDR3 sequences to IMGT reference sequences. For a sequence to be retained, a match of at least six nucleotides was required to both a V gene segment and a J gene segment. A rearrangement was called productive if the CDR3 had no stop codons and remained in frame with V and J, and every other rearrangement was called non-productive. CDR3 was defined by IMGT convention, running from the second conserved V-encoded cysteine to the conserved J-encoded phenylalanine. In an earlier analysis of around 600 of the donors, sequences lacking an unambiguous match to a single V gene segment were excluded. In an earlier analysis of a few hundred of the donors, a V segment was called functional when productive rearrangements were above 56.7%, and segregating when the standard deviation between donors exceeded 5%. To diagnose cytomegalovirus status from the catalog of TCR beta chain sequences, a statistical classification framework was built. In a later analysis, TCR nucleotide sequences were compared against IMGT/GENE-DB human TR gene sequences so that V and J genes could be assigned. The TCRdist pipeline was used in a later analysis to assign CDR3 sequences and most-parsimonious VDJ recombination scenarios. A later analysis defined each TCR beta chain by its CDR3 amino acid sequence plus V-gene family, and excluded reads lacking a unique V-gene family. As a way to deal with suspected cross-contamination and a sequencing artifact, a later analysis dropped 640 or so nucleotide sequences that were highly shared and had low generation probability. For each public chain, a later analysis derived a clonal expansion index from normalized ranks of inferred template counts within each repertoire. In a later analysis, generation probabilities were computed using a VDJ recombination model fitted to out-of-frame rearrangements, and the results were checked against IGoR. In a later analysis, hypergeometric tests were used to score TCR-TCR, TCR-HLA and TCR-CMV co-occurrence, with a repertoire-size bias correction applied to TCR pairs. False discovery rates were estimated in a later analysis by permuting HLA or CMV assignments 20 times. In a later analysis, co-occurring TCRs were grouped with DBSCAN, and TCRdist sequence similarity was added when clustering was performed within HLA-allele-positive subsets. Repertoires with fewer than 30,000 or more than 120,000 public chains were left out of co-occurrence clustering, as were about 5 repertoires with anomalous nucleotide sharing. The table comes from immuneACCESS by way of TCRdb, which keeps in-frame sequences with V and J called. Part of the clones is missing from these tables; in studies checked, under half for an unresolved V gene and the rest for unknown reasons. That table furnishes V, J and clone size, whereas the DNA furnished D and trimming. For this sample the table gives under 200,000 clones, of which approximately 71% were detected only once. The top ten clonotypes cover roughly 4% of the sample.

Overall results and qualifications from the work: In a later analysis, the rate of TCR association differed among HLA loci, with DRB1 alleles having the most associated TCRs and HLA-C alleles having the fewest. In vitro tests confirmed that a few of the cytomegalovirus-associated TCR beta chains recognize cytomegalovirus antigens. Specific HLA alleles were associated with some 15,000 TCR beta sequences at a false discovery rate of 0.05 in a later analysis. An earlier analysis of around 500 of the donors showed that most TCR beta V segments appeared in productive rearrangements either about 87% or about 30% of the time, which broadly matched IMGT annotations. A later genetic analysis associated a missense DCLRE1C variant with V-gene and J-gene trimming of TCR beta chains, and an independent cohort replicated the association. Because some donors lacked HLA typing at each locus, the association tests relied only on the typed subset. In a later genetic analysis, fewer N-insertions in productive TCRs were reported among donors in an Asian-associated ancestry cluster than the approximately 670-donor mean. A further reported finding was that TCR beta sequences accurately predicted the HLA-A and HLA-B alleles for most subjects in the first cohort. According to a later analysis, parvovirus B19, influenza, CMV and Epstein-Barr virus appeared linked to several top co-occurrence clusters. The earlier analysis of nearly 600 of the donors excluded approximately 15 rarely observed V segments, including chromosome 9 orphons, because counts were too low. Immune exposure information for the cohort was limited to CMV serostatus. The classifier was reported to diagnose cytomegalovirus status with high specificity and sensitivity in both the original and validation cohorts. The study listed 164 TCR beta chains as associated with cytomegalovirus. Across donors, most TCR sequences were observed very rarely, whereas some public TCRs were present in many individuals. The presence/absence analyses assumed that sequencing depth was roughly uniform across donors, and that assumption may not be true. This cohort had only TCR beta chains sequenced, and the lack of alpha or paired-chain data limited which features could be detected. When HLA alleles, especially DR and DQ, strongly co-occurred, TCR associations were difficult to assign to individual alleles. Linkage disequilibrium might explain the correlated functional status among segregating V segments, but an unknown experimental factor could not be ruled out. A group of highly shared sequence variants was considered likely to be a technical artifact of the sequencing pipeline. A later analysis found that most CMV-associated TCR beta chains appeared HLA-restricted, with HLA associations seemingly driven largely by CMV exposure. According to the authors, the approach could potentially be generalized to other disease states and immunological phenotypes. Because the 87-base-pair reads could not distinguish some IMGT-functional V segments, including TRBV6-2 and TRBV6-3, those segments were excluded. In a later analysis, HLA-associated TCR beta chains showed more clonal expansion and lower generation probabilities than non-associated chains that were equally common.

The cohort consisted of 650 to 700 healthy bone marrow donors. All cohort members were sampled while nominally healthy, although unrecorded immune exposures were likely present. The donor was CMV seropositive and was included in the group of 250 to 350 seropositive cohort members. A peripheral blood sample was provided by each donor, and peripheral blood mononuclear cells were used for TCR beta sequencing. Genomic DNA was extracted from the blood cell samples with the Qiagen DNeasy Blood Extraction Kit. The CDR1 and CDR2 encoded by the germline V gene are SGDLS and YYNGEE. The CDR3 covers 14 residues, taking in both the cysteine and the phenylalanine. Of the read, only the CDR3 DNA is kept; its 42 bases are in frame from base 1. Unmatched junction bases come to 5, with V trimmed by 3 bases and J by 4 bases.

The chain is made from TRBV9 and TRBJ1-2; TRBD1 lines up with 8 middle nucleotides. The receptor was derived from a woman in her late teens or twenties in good health and CMV-seropositive. The source material was PBMCs. The bases read TGTGCCAGCAGCGACTTCGACAGGGGCTATGGCTACACCTTC. It is translated as CASSDFDRGYGYTF. Reference TRBV9 and TRBJ1-2 proteins supply the regions before and after the CDR3; the full variable domain is: DSGVTQTPKHLITATGQRVTLRCSPRSGDLSVYWYQQSLDQGLQFLIQYYNGEERAKGNILERFSAQQFPDLHSELNLSSLELGDSALYFCASSDFDRGYGYTFGSGTRLTVV.